Listed below are T cell receptor beta chains from one sample, sequenced in a study of T cells in Graves' hyperthyroidism and ophthalmopathy. In TCRdb, the multiplex PCR reads were re-called with MiXCR into one record per CDR3 protein. This sample carries approximately 360,000 distinct CDR3 sequences, roughly 25% of them seen once, and the ten largest clones take 73%. Sequencing was done on a sample of blood. The source is a man aged 45-65 years with Graves' hyperthyroidism. CDR3s include the opening cysteine and the closing phenylalanine or tryptophan. The D gene is left open where the match is weak. Clone size is stated in some rows and not others, as once, few, many or a class when expanded.

D gene	J gene	clone size	V gene	CDR3 DNA	CDR3 protein
NA	TRBJ2-7	few	TRBV6-2/TRBV6-3	TGTGCCAGCATCTCGAGGGGGAACAGGCCCGACGAGCAGTACTTC	CASISRGNRPDEQYF
TRBD1	TRBJ2-5	NA	TRBV28	TGTGCCAGCAGTTTGGAAAGGGGGCCTGAGACCCGGTACTTC	CASSLERGPETRYF
NA	TRBJ1-1	NA	TRBV11-2	TGTGCCAGCAGCTGGGGACAAGCCACTGAAGCTTTCTTT	CASSWGQATEAFF
TRBD1	TRBJ1-5	NA	TRBV6-6	TGTGCCAGCAGTTACTCTATGACAGGGACTCAGCCCCAGCATTTT	CASSYSMTGTQPQHF
TRBD2	TRBJ2-3	NA	TRBV7-3	TGTGCCAGCAGCTCCCCGACTAGCGGGAGGGCAGATACGCAGTATTTT	CASSSPTSGRADTQYF
NA	TRBJ1-3	NA	TRBV6-1	TGTGCCAGCAGTGAAGCAGCGGGCTCTGGAAACACCATATATTTT	CASSEAAGSGNTIYF
NA	TRBJ1-6	NA	TRBV6-1	TGTGCCAGCAGTACCAGGACAGTCTCCTATAATTCACCCCTCCACTTT	CASSTRTVSYNSPLHF
NA	TRBJ2-3	NA	TRBV27	TGTGCCGGGGCCCGACTGGCGGCAGATACGCAGTATTTT	CAGARLAADTQYF
NA	TRBJ2-2	NA	TRBV6-1	TGTGCCAGCAGTGAAGTGGAGTACAGGGTCACCGGGGAGCTGTTTTTT	CASSEVEYRVTGELFF
NA	TRBJ2-1	NA	TRBV24-1	TGTGCCACCAGTGAAGTCAATGAGCAGTTCTTC	CATSEVNEQFF
NA	TRBJ1-5	few	TRBV20-1	TGCAGTGCTAGAAGGGAGAGCAATCAGCCCCAGCATTTT	CSARRESNQPQHF
TRBD1	TRBJ2-5	few	TRBV20-1	TGCAGTGCCCTCTACAGGGGACCAGAGACCCAGTACTTC	CSALYRGPETQYF
NA	TRBJ2-1	NA	TRBV6-1	TGTGCCAGCAGCGTAACAGGGATGACCTACAATGAGCAGTTCTTC	CASSVTGMTYNEQFF
TRBD1	TRBJ2-5	few	TRBV30	TGTGCCTGGGGTGTCGCAGGGGGCGCGGAGACCCAGTACTTC	CAWGVAGGAETQYF
NA	TRBJ2-1	few	TRBV12-3/TRBV12-4	TGTGCCAGCAGGTTCGACTACAATGAGCAGTTCTTC	CASRFDYNEQFF
NA	TRBJ2-7	many	TRBV7-9	TGTGCCAGCAGCTTAATAACTGCGTTGGGACTCCAACGTACCTACGAGCAGTACTTC	CASSLITALGLQRTYEQYF
NA	TRBJ2-2	few	TRBV9	TGTGCCAGCAGCGTCCCCAACACCGGGGAGCTGTTTTTT	CASSVPNTGELFF
NA	TRBJ2-2	NA	TRBV29-1	TGCAGCGTTTCGAACCTCGCGAACACCGGGGAGCTGTTTTTT	CSVSNLANTGELFF
TRBD1	TRBJ2-7	many	TRBV2	TGTGCCAGCATTGGGACAGGGGGATACGAGCAGTACTTC	CASIGTGGYEQYF
TRBD2	TRBJ2-4	NA	TRBV7-3	TGCGCCAGCAGCCAAGACCGGGCGGTAGCGGGAGGGGGGGCCAAAAACATTCAGTACTTC	CASSQDRAVAGGGAKNIQYF
TRBD2	TRBJ2-1	many	TRBV7-8	TGTGCCAGCAGCTTAGCCGGGACTAGCGGGTACAATGAGCAGTTCTTC	CASSLAGTSGYNEQFF
TRBD1	TRBJ2-1	NA	TRBV7-9	TGTGCCAGCAGCAGCGGACAGGGGTTTTTCAATGAGCAGTTCTTC	CASSSGQGFFNEQFF
NA	TRBJ2-1	NA	TRBV7-6	TGTGCCAGCAGCTTAACCTCAGCCCTCTCCAATGAGCAGTTCTTC	CASSLTSALSNEQFF
TRBD2	TRBJ2-1	few	TRBV12-3/TRBV12-4	TGTGCCAGCAGTTTAGGGGGACTAGCGGGACTTGAGCAGTTCTTC	CASSLGGLAGLEQFF
TRBD1	TRBJ2-5	NA	TRBV20-1	TGCAGTGCTAGCCCCGCCCGACAGGGGAAGGCGACCCAGTACTTC	CSASPARQGKATQYF
TRBD1	TRBJ1-1	few	TRBV11-2	TGTGCCAGTAGTGACCAAACGGACAGGGGGCCTGAAGCTTTCTTT	CASSDQTDRGPEAFF
NA	TRBJ2-1	NA	TRBV12-3/TRBV12-4	TGTGCCAGCAGCCGACGGGACGCCTTATGGAATGAGCAGTTCTTC	CASSRRDALWNEQFF
TRBD2	TRBJ2-1	NA	TRBV7-9	TGTGCCAGCAGCCCGAGACTAGCCTCAGCGGACAATGAGCAGTTCTTC	CASSPRLASADNEQFF
TRBD1	TRBJ1-2	NA	TRBV20-1	TGCAGTGCTAGAGTGGGACAGAGACTATATGGCTACACCTTC	CSARVGQRLYGYTF
NA	TRBJ1-1	NA	TRBV7-3	TGTGCCAGCAGCTTAACGAAGGTCACTGAAGCTTTCTTT	CASSLTKVTEAFF
NA	TRBJ2-1	NA	TRBV20-1	TGCAGTGCCTTGAAGCAGAGCTCCTACAATGAGCAGTTCTTC	CSALKQSSYNEQFF
NA	TRBJ2-6	few	TRBV20-1	TGCAGTGCTGAAAGACTAGACTTTGGGGCCAACGTCCTGACTTTC	CSAERLDFGANVLTF
TRBD2	TRBJ2-5	once	TRBV20-1	TGCAGTGCTAGACTAGCGGGAGAAGAGACCCAGTACTTC	CSARLAGEETQYF
TRBD1	TRBJ2-1	few	TRBV9	TGTGCCAGCAGCGCCCAGGGGGCCTACAATGAGCAGTTCTTC	CASSAQGAYNEQFF
NA	TRBJ1-2	NA	TRBV9	TGTGCCAGCAAGACCGGAGGCAAGGCGTATGGCTACACCTTC	CASKTGGKAYGYTF
NA	TRBJ1-1	many	TRBV29-1	TGCAGCGTAGCTCCTGAGGGGGAGTGGGACACTGAAGCTTTCTTT	CSVAPEGEWDTEAFF
NA	TRBJ2-6	NA	TRBV7-9	TGTGCCAGCAGCCCCCCCTTGGGTTCTGGGGCCAACGTCCTGACTTTC	CASSPPLGSGANVLTF
TRBD1	TRBJ2-7	NA	TRBV7-2	TGTGCCAGCAGCTCTCGCCCGACCAGGGGGCTAATCTCCTACGAGCAGTACTTC	CASSSRPTRGLISYEQYF
TRBD1	TRBJ1-5	NA	TRBV30	TGTGCCTGGAGTGTTTTCGACAGGGGGCTTCAGCCCCAGCATTTT	CAWSVFDRGLQPQHF
NA	TRBJ2-5	NA	TRBV3-1	TGTGCCAGCAGCCAATGGGGAGAGACCCAGTACTTC	CASSQWGETQYF
NA	TRBJ1-3	NA	TRBV29-1	TGCAGCGTCACAGTGAACTCTGGAAACACCATATATTTT	CSVTVNSGNTIYF
TRBD2	TRBJ2-7	many	TRBV28	TGTGCCATGCTAGCGGGCTACGAGCAGTACTTC	CAMLAGYEQYF
TRBD1	TRBJ1-5	NA	TRBV6-5	TGTGCCAGCAGCTACAGGGGGCTTCGACAGCCCCAGCATTTT	CASSYRGLRQPQHF
TRBD1	TRBJ1-3	many	TRBV20-1	TGCAGTGCTAGAGATACCAGGGGGGAAGGAAACACCATATATTTT	CSARDTRGEGNTIYF
TRBD2	TRBJ2-3	few	TRBV6-2/TRBV6-3	TGTGCCAGCATTCAAGGGACTAGCGGCATCAACCGGGATACGCAGTATTTT	CASIQGTSGINRDTQYF
NA	TRBJ2-1	many	TRBV3-1	TGTGCCAGCAGCCATAACTATCGAGAGCAGTTCTTC	CASSHNYREQFF
NA	TRBJ1-5	NA	TRBV27	TGTGCCAGTAGCAGGGAGAGCAATCAGCCCCAGCATTTT	CASSRESNQPQHF
NA	TRBJ2-7	few	TRBV20-1	TGCAGTGGGGGGAAGGCCTACGAGCAGTACTTC	CSGGKAYEQYF
TRBD2	TRBJ2-1	many	TRBV27	TGTGCCAGCAGTCCGGGAGGGCCAGATGAGCAGTTCTTC	CASSPGGPDEQFF
TRBD1	TRBJ1-1	many	TRBV11-1	TGTGCCAGCAGCATCGAAACGACAGGGCGGACTGAAGCTTTCTTT	CASSIETTGRTEAFF
NA	TRBJ2-5	many	TRBV11-2	TGTGCCAGCAGCCCCATGTTAGGACCGGATGGAAAGACCCAGTACTTC	CASSPMLGPDGKTQYF
NA	TRBJ2-7	NA	TRBV19	TGTGCCAGTAGTCACGGGGGTTCCTACGAGCAGTACTTC	CASSHGGSYEQYF
TRBD1	TRBJ2-2	NA	TRBV7-3	TGTGCCAGCAGAAGGGGACAGTCGAACACCGGGGAGCTGTTTTTT	CASRRGQSNTGELFF
NA	TRBJ2-2	NA	TRBV7-2	TGTGCCAGCAGCGACGGGACCAGACCGCAGTTGTTTTTT	CASSDGTRPQLFF
TRBD1	TRBJ1-1	NA	TRBV19	TGTGCCAGTAGTATACGCGACAGGGCGGCTTTCTTT	CASSIRDRAAFF
NA	TRBJ1-2	NA	TRBV7-9	TGTGCCAGCAGCTTACACGGACAGTTCAACTATGGCTACACCTTC	CASSLHGQFNYGYTF
NA	TRBJ1-2	few	TRBV15	TGTGCCACCAGCATGGGCAACCGGGACTATGGCTACACCTTC	CATSMGNRDYGYTF
NA	TRBJ2-5	NA	TRBV20-1	TGCAGTGCTAGAGGAGTGGAGGCCCAGTACTTC	CSARGVEAQYF
NA	TRBJ2-5	NA	TRBV5-1	TGCGCCAGCAGCCGAACGGCAGATGGGACCCAGTACTTC	CASSRTADGTQYF